The sequence of this TCR beta chain was determined in a study of blood T cell repertoires in COVID-19. Study overall: Some COVID-19 samples were acute and others convalescent; all came from the United States, Italy and Spain. Sample material is recorded as cDNA or gDNA derived from T cells, B-cell-depleted T cells, or PBMCs.

Original analysis: Amplifying reference gene primers gave estimates of nucleated cell counts. The repertoire was sequenced with immunoSEQ multiplex PCR; TCRdb's copy has only in-frame clones and lacks some. That table furnishes V, J and clone size, whereas the DNA furnished D and trimming. The sample includes 280,000 or so clones, approximately 89% of them seen just once. The CDR3 has 14 amino acids. The germline V gene encodes CDR1 KGHDR and CDR2 SFDVKD. The V gene lost 4 bases and the J gene lost 7 bases, with 12 bases spanning the gap. This clonotype was sampled from a young woman who had recovered from COVID-19. The sequencing input was peripheral blood. The chain is built from TRBV24-1 and TRBJ2-2; a possible D gene is TRBD1 (5 bases). The CDR3 loop reads CATSDPGWSGELFF. Written as DNA, the CDR3 is TGTGCCACCAGTGACCCAGGGTGGAGCGGGGAGCTGTTTTTT.